These T cell receptor beta chains were read from a single sample in a study of shared clonotypes between healthy human individuals. The data were produced by immunoSEQ multiplex PCR, yet TCRdb's version contains in-frame clones alone and is incomplete. The sample contains approximately 2.3 million clones, over 85% of which appear only once. Input material: naive CD4+ T cells from PBMCs. The source of these receptors is a man aged 18 to 30 in good health. Some clones in this sample may be carry-over from other donors' samples. Both conserved end residues are part of each CDR3. The D gene is left open where the match is weak. Some rows mark clone size as missing; the rest say once, few, many or name a class of expanded clone.

d_gene: TRBD2; v_gene: TRBV6-1; abundance: -; j_gene: TRBJ2-1; CDR3nt: TGTGCCAGCAGTGAAGGTACGCTAGCGGGGGACAAGCAGTTCTTC; CDR3aa: CASSEGTLAGDKQFF
d_gene: -; v_gene: TRBV19; abundance: -; j_gene: TRBJ2-4; CDR3nt: TGTGCCAGTAGCTTGTGGGGTTCAGCCAAAAACATTCAGTACTTC; CDR3aa: CASSLWGSAKNIQYF
d_gene: TRBD2; v_gene: TRBV30; abundance: -; j_gene: TRBJ2-1; CDR3nt: TGTGCCTGGAGTGTCCGACTAGCGGGAGTCTCTGAGCAGTTCTTC; CDR3aa: CAWSVRLAGVSEQFF
d_gene: -; v_gene: TRBV5-1; abundance: -; j_gene: TRBJ2-2; CDR3nt: TGCGCCAGCAGCTTGTATAGGGCGAACACCGGGGAGCTGTTTTTT; CDR3aa: CASSLYRANTGELFF
d_gene: TRBD1; v_gene: TRBV6-1; abundance: -; j_gene: TRBJ1-2; CDR3nt: TGTGCCAGCACCCCTAGGGGGCTCACTGGCTACACCTTC; CDR3aa: CASTPRGLTGYTF
d_gene: TRBD2; v_gene: TRBV28; abundance: -; j_gene: TRBJ2-5; CDR3nt: TGTGCCAGCAGTTGGACTAGCGGGAGAGAGACCCAGTACTTC; CDR3aa: CASSWTSGRETQYF
d_gene: -; v_gene: TRBV6-4; abundance: -; j_gene: TRBJ2-1; CDR3nt: TGTGCCAGCAGTGAAAGGGGCGACAATGAGCAGTTCTTC; CDR3aa: CASSERGDNEQFF
d_gene: TRBD2; v_gene: TRBV5-1; abundance: -; j_gene: TRBJ2-5; CDR3nt: TGCGCCAGCAGCTTCGGGTCATGGACTAGCGTGGAAGAGACCCAGTACTTC; CDR3aa: CASSFGSWTSVEETQYF
d_gene: TRBD2; v_gene: TRBV19; abundance: -; j_gene: TRBJ2-1; CDR3nt: TGTGCCAGTAGTCCGCGATGGCTAGCGGGAGGTAGCCTCTACAATGAGCAGTTCTTC; CDR3aa: CASSPRWLAGGSLYNEQFF
d_gene: -; v_gene: TRBV6-5; abundance: -; j_gene: TRBJ1-3; CDR3nt: TGTGCCAGCAGTTACTCTGGTTCTGGAAACACCATATATTTT; CDR3aa: CASSYSGSGNTIYF
d_gene: -; v_gene: TRBV19; abundance: -; j_gene: TRBJ1-4; CDR3nt: TGTGCCAGTAAGATGAGGGGGGTTGCTAATGAAAAACTGTTTTTT; CDR3aa: CASKMRGVANEKLFF
d_gene: -; v_gene: TRBV6-6; abundance: -; j_gene: TRBJ2-2; CDR3nt: TGTGCCAGCAGTTACGGGGGGACTCAGAACACCGGGGAGCTGTTTTTT; CDR3aa: CASSYGGTQNTGELFF
d_gene: TRBD1; v_gene: TRBV7-2; abundance: -; j_gene: TRBJ1-2; CDR3nt: TGTGCCAGCAGCCGGGACAGTTATGGCTACACCTTC; CDR3aa: CASSRDSYGYTF
d_gene: TRBD2; v_gene: TRBV30; abundance: -; j_gene: TRBJ2-5; CDR3nt: TGTGCCTGGAGTGTACGGCTAGCGGGAGGGCCGTTCAAGACCCAGTACTTC; CDR3aa: CAWSVRLAGGPFKTQYF
d_gene: TRBD1; v_gene: TRBV5-1; abundance: once; j_gene: TRBJ2-7; CDR3nt: TGCGCCAGCAGCATAACGGCCGGGACAGGGGGCCGAGAGCAGTACTTC; CDR3aa: CASSITAGTGGREQYF
d_gene: TRBD2; v_gene: TRBV5-6; abundance: -; j_gene: TRBJ2-1; CDR3nt: TGTGCCAGCAGGTCAACTAGCGGGAGTCGTTATGAGCAGTTCTTC; CDR3aa: CASRSTSGSRYEQFF
d_gene: TRBD1; v_gene: TRBV30; abundance: -; j_gene: TRBJ1-4; CDR3nt: TGTGCCTGGAGTGTAGGACAGGGGGGTGAAAAACTGTTTTTT; CDR3aa: CAWSVGQGGEKLFF
d_gene: TRBD1; v_gene: TRBV11-2; abundance: -; j_gene: TRBJ1-4; CDR3nt: TGTGCCAGCAGCTCCGGACAGGGGTCCAATGAAAAACTGTTTTTT; CDR3aa: CASSSGQGSNEKLFF
d_gene: -; v_gene: TRBV18; abundance: -; j_gene: TRBJ2-2; CDR3nt: TGTGCCAGCCTTCTCCGACCCCCCAGCACCGGGGAGCTGTTTTTT; CDR3aa: CASLLRPPSTGELFF
d_gene: TRBD2; v_gene: TRBV5-4; abundance: -; j_gene: TRBJ2-1; CDR3nt: TGTGCCAGCAGCCCTGATAGCGGGAGCAGGACGAATGAGCAGTTCTTC; CDR3aa: CASSPDSGSRTNEQFF
d_gene: -; v_gene: TRBV28; abundance: -; j_gene: TRBJ1-2; CDR3nt: TGTGCCAGCACCGGGCCGGGGGCCGGGGCCAACTATGGCTACACCTTC; CDR3aa: CASTGPGAGANYGYTF
d_gene: TRBD2; v_gene: TRBV7-2; abundance: -; j_gene: TRBJ2-7; CDR3nt: TGTGCCAGCAGCCCGCGACTAGCGGGGGGCTACGAGCAGTACTTC; CDR3aa: CASSPRLAGGYEQYF
d_gene: -; v_gene: TRBV11-3; abundance: -; j_gene: TRBJ2-3; CDR3nt: TGTGCCAGCAGCTTAGGCGGGATAAGCACAGATACGCAGTATTTT; CDR3aa: CASSLGGISTDTQYF
d_gene: -; v_gene: TRBV30; abundance: -; j_gene: TRBJ2-7; CDR3nt: TGTGCCTGGAGGGTAAGGGGGGCCTACGAGCAGTACTTC; CDR3aa: CAWRVRGAYEQYF
d_gene: -; v_gene: TRBV9; abundance: -; j_gene: TRBJ1-1; CDR3nt: TGTGCCAGCAGCTCCTCAAGTCTCGTGAACACTGAAGCTTTCTTT; CDR3aa: CASSSSSLVNTEAFF
d_gene: TRBD1; v_gene: TRBV10-3; abundance: -; j_gene: TRBJ2-7; CDR3nt: TGTGCCATCAGTGAGCCTACAGGGGTTCTCTCCTACGAGCAGTACTTC; CDR3aa: CAISEPTGVLSYEQYF
d_gene: -; v_gene: TRBV12-2; abundance: -; j_gene: TRBJ2-7; CDR3nt: TGTGCAAGTCGCTTAGGACAGGGGAAACGTTGGTACTTC; CDR3aa: CASRLGQGKRWYF
d_gene: -; v_gene: TRBV5-4; abundance: -; j_gene: TRBJ1-2; CDR3nt: TGTGCCAGCAGCTTGCTCCCTACCGGGGGCTACACCTTC; CDR3aa: CASSLLPTGGYTF
d_gene: -; v_gene: TRBV11-2; abundance: -; j_gene: TRBJ2-1; CDR3nt: TGTGCCAGCAGCTTAGATGTGGGATTCTACAATGAGCAGTTCTTC; CDR3aa: CASSLDVGFYNEQFF
d_gene: -; v_gene: TRBV4-2; abundance: -; j_gene: TRBJ1-4; CDR3nt: TGTGCCAGCAGCCCAAAGGACACCAGTTATAATGAAAAACTGTTTTTT; CDR3aa: CASSPKDTSYNEKLFF
d_gene: TRBD2; v_gene: TRBV5-4; abundance: few; j_gene: TRBJ2-7; CDR3nt: TGTGCCAGCAGCCACAATAGCGGGAACGAGCAGTACTTC; CDR3aa: CASSHNSGNEQYF
d_gene: TRBD2; v_gene: TRBV11-2; abundance: -; j_gene: TRBJ2-1; CDR3nt: TGTGCCAGCAGCTTAGCAGGACTAGCGGCCAATGAGCAGTTCTTC; CDR3aa: CASSLAGLAANEQFF
d_gene: -; v_gene: TRBV7-2; abundance: -; j_gene: TRBJ1-3; CDR3nt: TGTGCCAGCAGCTTAGACGGGCACTCTGGAAACACCATATATTTT; CDR3aa: CASSLDGHSGNTIYF
d_gene: TRBD2; v_gene: TRBV5-1; abundance: -; j_gene: TRBJ2-6; CDR3nt: TGCGCCAGCAGCTTGGATCCGGGAGGCTACTCTGGGGCCAACGTCCTGACTTTC; CDR3aa: CASSLDPGGYSGANVLTF
d_gene: -; v_gene: TRBV5-5; abundance: -; j_gene: TRBJ1-2; CDR3nt: TGTGCCAGCAGCTTGTGGGTAGGGGAGGAGTATGGCTACACCTTC; CDR3aa: CASSLWVGEEYGYTF
d_gene: TRBD2; v_gene: TRBV10-2; abundance: once; j_gene: TRBJ2-5; CDR3nt: TGCGCCAGCACTCGACTAGCGGGGGATAAAGAGACCCAGTACTTC; CDR3aa: CASTRLAGDKETQYF
d_gene: -; v_gene: TRBV30; abundance: -; j_gene: TRBJ1-3; CDR3nt: TGTGCCTGGAGTGCGGTATTTTCTGGAAACACCATATATTTT; CDR3aa: CAWSAVFSGNTIYF
d_gene: -; v_gene: TRBV5-6; abundance: -; j_gene: TRBJ2-7; CDR3nt: TGTGCCAGCAGCTTGCTCACAGGGTGGAGCGAGCAGTACTTC; CDR3aa: CASSLLTGWSEQYF
d_gene: TRBD1; v_gene: TRBV7-2; abundance: -; j_gene: TRBJ1-2; CDR3nt: TGTGCCAGCAGCTTAACACGGGGACAGTATGGCTACACCTTC; CDR3aa: CASSLTRGQYGYTF
d_gene: -; v_gene: TRBV6-4; abundance: -; j_gene: TRBJ1-2; CDR3nt: TGTGCCTCCCGGCCCCAAGGCGGTGGCTACACCTTC; CDR3aa: CASRPQGGGYTF
d_gene: -; v_gene: TRBV2; abundance: -; j_gene: TRBJ2-1; CDR3nt: TGTGCCAGCACTACAGGTATTGGCAGGTCCTACAATGAGCAGTTCTTC; CDR3aa: CASTTGIGRSYNEQFF
d_gene: TRBD1; v_gene: TRBV5-1; abundance: once; j_gene: TRBJ1-2; CDR3nt: TGCGCCAGCAGCTCCTCCGGGACAGGGGGCCGCTATGGCTACACCTTC; CDR3aa: CASSSSGTGGRYGYTF
d_gene: TRBD2; v_gene: TRBV5-1; abundance: -; j_gene: TRBJ2-1; CDR3nt: TGCGCCAGTCGGGGACTAGCGGGCGGCAATGAGCAGTTCTTC; CDR3aa: CASRGLAGGNEQFF
d_gene: TRBD1; v_gene: TRBV19; abundance: -; j_gene: TRBJ1-1; CDR3nt: TGTGCCAGTAGTACCACAGGGGTGAGGAACACTGAAGCTTTCTTT; CDR3aa: CASSTTGVRNTEAFF
d_gene: TRBD1; v_gene: TRBV18; abundance: once; j_gene: TRBJ1-2; CDR3nt: TGTGCCAGCTCACCCAAGACAGGGGAAGAGGGCTACACCTTC; CDR3aa: CASSPKTGEEGYTF